The 24 T cell receptor beta chains reported below all come from one sample, sequenced in a study of blood T cell repertoires in COVID-19. Measured with immunoSEQ multiplex PCR; TCRdb has only the in-frame clones, and not every one. This sample carries some 290,000 clones, around 81% of them seen once, and the ten largest clones take less than 3%. Material for sequencing was peripheral blood. The origin of the receptors is a woman in her fifties or sixties with active or convalescent COVID-19.

The gene calls are TRBV25-1 and TRBJ2-5; 7 positions match TRBD1. This CDR3 is built from 15 residues. Germline V gene sequence: CDR1 MGHDK, CDR2 SYGVNS. V shed 2 bases, J shed 4 bases, and the junction held 7 bases outside the gene matches. The DNA of the CDR3 is TGTGCCAGCAGTGAAAAGGGGGCAGGGAGAGAGACCCAGTACTTC. Translation gives CASSEKGAGRETQYF.

This chain joins TRBV5-1 and TRBJ1-1, with 11 nucleotides matching TRBD1. V was clipped by 4 bases and J by 11 bases; unmatched bases: 7. Germline assignment: CDR1 SGHRS and CDR2 YFSETQ. This CDR3 has 13 amino acids. The CDR3 protein is CASSAGTGGEAFF. Written as DNA, the CDR3 is TGCGCCAGCAGCGCCGGGACAGGGGGGGAGGCTTTCTTT.

V is TRBV3-1 (or the pseudogene TRBV3-2) and J is TRBJ1-1, with 11 bases lining up with TRBD1. V shed 4 bases, J shed 5 bases, and the junction held 12 bases outside the gene matches. Per the germline V gene, CDR1 is LGHDT and CDR2 is YNNKEL (reference sequence). This CDR3 region has 17 residues. The CDR3 DNA reads as TGTGCCAGCAGCCTGGACAGGGGGCGAACGGTCCGGACTGAAGCTTTCTTT. This encodes CASSLDRGRTVRTEAFF.

The genes are TRBV7-3 and TRBJ2-3; 10 bases fit TRBD2. The CDR3 is 15 residues long. Germline V gene data show CDR1 as SGHTA and CDR2 as FQGTGA. The V and J ends lost 8 bases and 1 base, in that order; junction bases with no gene match: 6. CDR3 sequence: CASGELAGRTDTQYF. DNA for the CDR3: TGTGCCAGCGGGGAACTAGCGGGGCGCACAGATACGCAGTATTTT. Supplemented by reference TRBV7-3 and TRBJ2-3, the full variable domain reads GAGVSQTPSNKVTEKGKYVELRCDPISGHTALYWYRQSLGQGPEFLIYFQGTGAADDSGLPNDRFFAVRPEGSVSTLKIQRTERGDSAVYLCASGELAGRTDTQYFGPGTRLTVL.

The rearrangement uses TRBV28 and TRBJ2-1; D is perhaps TRBD2 (6 bases). Germline-derived CDR1 and CDR2 are MDHEN and SYDVKM. Between the trimmed V and J ends, which lost 3 bases and 7 bases, there was a span of 16 bases. The length of the CDR3 is 15 residues. CDR3 protein: CASSLEQEGMNEQFF. In nucleotides, the CDR3 is TGTGCCAGCAGTTTGGAACAGGAGGGAATGAATGAGCAGTTCTTC.

The gene calls are TRBV3-1 (or the pseudogene TRBV3-2) and TRBJ2-3; unclear D gene. The CDR3 consists of 12 residues. Germline CDR1 and CDR2: LGHDT and YNNKEL (reference sequence). Deletions cut 4 bases from V and 5 bases from J, with 7 bases between. CDR3 loop: CASSPPRDTQYF. CDR3 coding DNA: TGTGCCAGCAGCCCCCCCCGAGATACGCAGTATTTT.

This clone occurred a few times. The chain links TRBV12-3 or TRBV12-4 to TRBJ1-5, with D possibly being TRBD1 (6 bases). The V gene lost 3 bases and the J gene lost 5 bases, with 8 bases spanning the gap. The CDR3 length is 13 residues. CDR3 region: CASSFKGDQPQHF. In DNA form, the CDR3 reads TGTGCCAGCAGTTTCAAGGGGGATCAGCCCCAGCATTTT.

This rearrangement joins TRBV19 to TRBJ1-2, with D perhaps matching TRBD1 (5 bases). The V gene lost 9 bases and the J gene lost 1 base, with 24 bases spanning the gap. CDR3 length: 17 residues. CDR1 is LNHDA, CDR2 SQIVND, per germline (reference sequence). The CDR3 bases are TGTGCCAGCGCCCCAGGGCGGCCAGACCGATTTAACTATGGCTACACCTTC. Translation gives CASAPGRPDRFNYGYTF.

The count of this clone is one. The chain links TRBV6-5 to TRBJ1-5; 7 bases are a match to TRBD1. CDR1 MNHEY and CDR2 SVGAGI come from the germline V gene. Trimming cost V 2 bases and J 4 bases; bases outside gene matches: 2. The CDR3 spans 14 residues. CDR3 sequence: CASSYGTENQPQHF. CDR3 nucleotide sequence: TGTGCCAGCAGTTACGGGACAGAGAATCAGCCCCAGCATTTT.

The V gene is TRBV11-3, the J gene TRBJ2-1, with 14 bases identical to TRBD2. Germline V gene sequence: CDR1 SGHNT, CDR2 YENEEA. The CDR3 has 18 residues. The ends lost 5 bases at V and 6 bases at J; junction bases unmatched: 12. The CDR3 region is CASSPRLAGGSWANEQFF. CDR3 bases: TGTGCCAGCAGCCCAAGACTAGCGGGGGGGAGTTGGGCCAATGAGCAGTTCTTC.

The chain combines TRBV24-1 with TRBJ2-1; 10 bases are a match to TRBD1. The germline V gene has CDR1 KGHDR and CDR2 SFDVKD. The CDR3 is 15 residues long. The trim removed 4 bases at V and 5 bases at J, leaving 4 bases unmatched. Here the CDR3 reads CATSERQGAHNEQFF. In DNA, the CDR3 is TGTGCCACCAGTGAGAGACAGGGGGCCCACAATGAGCAGTTCTTC.

The CDR3 coding sequence is TGTGCCAGCAGCTTGGGCCAGGGCCGAAACTATGGCTACACCTTC. Translating gives CASSLGQGRNYGYTF. This sequence joins TRBV5-6 and TRBJ1-2; D might be TRBD1 (5 bases). The CDR3 covers 15 residues. Trimming stripped 0 bases from V and 2 bases from J, with 11 bases between. Germline lookup yields CDR1 SGHDT and CDR2 YYEEEE.

This clone was counted only a few times. The V call is TRBV10-2, the J call TRBJ1-5; 8 bases are shared with TRBD1. CDR1 and CDR2 (germline): WSHSY, SAAADI. The V gene end was trimmed by 8 bases and the J gene end by 2 bases; junction bases not matched to a gene: 2. CDR3 length equals 13 residues. The CDR3 protein is CASRGQGNQPQHF. CDR3 nucleotides: TGCGCCAGCCGGGGACAGGGCAATCAGCCCCAGCATTTT.

The chain couples TRBV18 to TRBJ1-1; perhaps TRBD1 as D (6 bases). Germline loops: CDR1 KGHSH, CDR2 LQKENI. The V end lost 3 bases, the J end lost 6 bases, and 14 bases lay between the germline ends. The CDR3 is 14 residues long. CDR3 nucleotide sequence: TGTGCCAGCTCACCTGCTACAGGGACCGCTGAAGCTTTCTTT. It specifies CASSPATGTAEAFF.

The chain links TRBV4-2 to TRBJ2-5; 8 positions agree with TRBD1. This CDR3 has 14 residues. Germline CDR1 LGHNA, CDR2 YNFKEQ. V dropped 1 base and J dropped 4; count of bases not matched to a gene: 2. CDR3 DNA sequence: TGTGCCAGCAGCCAAGGCGGGACAGGAGAGACCCAGTACTTC. Translated: CASSQGGTGETQYF.

The chain links TRBV14 to TRBJ2-1, with TRBD2 matching over 12 bases. Per germline, CDR1 SGHDN and CDR2 FVKESK. This CDR3 comprises 15 residues. V dropped 4 bases and J dropped 7; count of bases not matched to a gene: 5. CDR3 sequence reads: CASSPGLAGKNEQFF. The CDR3 DNA reads as TGTGCCAGCAGCCCCGGACTAGCGGGGAAAAATGAGCAGTTCTTC. The full variable domain, rest sourced from reference TRBV14 and TRBJ2-1, is EAGVTQFPSHSVIEKGQTVTLRCDPISGHDNLYWYRRVMGKEIKFLLHFVKESKQDESGMPNNRFLAERTGGTYSTLKVQPAELEDSGVYFCASSPGLAGKNEQFFGPGTRLTVL.

This chain connects TRBV5-6 to TRBJ1-3; D perhaps matches TRBD1 (5 bases). Per germline, CDR1 SGHDT and CDR2 YYEEEE. The length of the CDR3 is 13 residues. V lost 1 base to trimming and J lost 14 bases, with 16 bases between them. DNA of the CDR3: TGTGCCAGCAGCTTGAGTGTACAGGCCTCCGTATATTTT. Translation: CASSLSVQASVYF.

This clone was observed a few times. This chain uses TRBV7-3 with TRBJ2-2; the D is unclear. The length of the CDR3 is 13 residues. Germline V gene data show CDR1 as SGHTA and CDR2 as FQGTGA. Trimming pared 5 bases from V and 7 bases from J, leaving 11 bases between. The CDR3 loop is CASSQEVRGELFF. CDR3 coding DNA: TGTGCCAGCAGCCAAGAGGTCCGCGGGGAGCTGTTTTTT.

The rearrangement uses TRBV13 and TRBJ1-3, with a weak D call TRBD1 (6 bases). The germline V gene has CDR1 PRHDT and CDR2 FYEKMQ (reference sequence). CDR3 length equals 15 residues. With 6 bases removed from V and 3 bases from J, the gap between germline ends came to 15 bases. This chain's CDR3 is CASRPQGAGGNTIYF. The CDR3 DNA reads TGTGCCAGCAGACCACAGGGCGCGGGTGGAAACACCATATATTTT.

The chain couples TRBV11-3 to TRBJ2-7; 10 bases line up with TRBD1. The CDR3 is 15 amino acids. J gave up 5 bases and V 1 base, and 5 bases lay outside the gene matches. The germline V gene has CDR1 SGHNT and CDR2 YENEEA. CDR3 coding DNA: TGTGCCAGCAGCTTAGGGGGACAGGGGTCCCACGAGCAGTACTTC. It encodes CASSLGGQGSHEQYF.

The chain carries TRBV14 and TRBJ2-2; 14 bases line up with TRBD2. The V and J ends lost 2 bases and 4 bases, in that order; junction bases with no gene match: 6. Germline assignment: CDR1 SGHDN and CDR2 FVKESK. CDR3 length: 18 residues. The chain's CDR3 is CASSQRLAGGLGTGELFF. The CDR3 nucleotides are TGTGCCAGCAGCCAAAGACTAGCGGGGGGGCTCGGCACCGGGGAGCTGTTTTTT.

The rearrangement joins TRBV6-6 to TRBJ2-5; D may be TRBD1 (6 bases). Trimming shortened V by 0 bases and J by 5 bases, and 13 bases separated the two germline ends. Per germline, CDR1 MNHNY and CDR2 SVGAGI (reference sequence). The CDR3 loop spans 15 amino acids. CDR3 loop: CASSYSGARRETQYF. In DNA form, the CDR3 reads TGTGCCAGCAGTTACTCGGGGGCTCGACGTGAGACCCAGTACTTC.

The genes are TRBV29-1 and TRBJ2-5, with 8 bases matching TRBD1. The CDR3 sequence is 13 residues long. V shed 6 bases, J shed 1 base, and the junction held 4 bases outside the gene matches. The germline V gene has CDR1 SQVTM and CDR2 ANQGSEA. The CDR3 is CSVGDRTQETQYF. The DNA for the CDR3 is TGCAGCGTGGGGGACAGGACCCAAGAGACCCAGTACTTC.

The chain recombines TRBV11-2 with TRBJ2-5, with D possibly matching TRBD2 (6 bases). Trimming removed 6 bases from V and 2 bases from J, with 16 bases in between. The CDR3 loop spans 15 amino acids. Germline CDR1 reads SGHAT; CDR2 reads FQNNGV. The CDR3: CASRGLGTVQETQYF. The CDR3 coding sequence is TGTGCCAGCAGGGGGCTAGGGACTGTGCAAGAGACCCAGTACTTC.